Below, 26 T cell receptor beta chains from the same sample are listed, as sequenced in a study of post-analysis software for immune sequencing data. General study results and limits: Compared with controls, patients had more of 4 to 6 TRBV segments, including TRBV5-6, TRBV5-1 and TRBV20-1.

Antigen specificity for these receptors is unknown. The TCR beta cDNA libraries carried unique molecular identifiers. TCRdb re-derived calls from the PCR reads in MiXCR, one entry per CDR3 protein. The sample lists under 200,000 distinct CDR3 sequences, over 25% occurring once. The specimen sequenced was blood. The source is a girl between 2 and 17 years old with multiple sclerosis.

V and J are TRBV3-1 and TRBJ2-5; 9 positions agree with TRBD1. The J call may be mistaken, given a closer DNA end match to TRBJ2-7. This CDR3 has 16 residues. Germline CDR1 LGHDT, CDR2 YNNKEL (reference sequence). For the CDR3, the DNA is TGTGCCAGCAGCCTCCATGCGACAGGGGGTGTCGACGAGCAGTACTTC. Amino acid sequence: CASSLHATGGVDEQYF.

The sample holds a few counts of this clonotype. This sequence joins TRBV5-1 and TRBJ1-6; D is possibly TRBD1 (6 bases). The CDR3 is made up of 15 amino acids. Germline-derived CDR1 and CDR2 are SGHRS and YFSETQ. Trimming shortened V by 4 bases and J by 7 bases, and 15 bases separated the two germline ends. CDR3 protein: CASSVDRLSNSPLHF. CDR3 bases: TGCGCCAGCAGCGTGGACAGACTGAGCAATTCACCCCTCCACTTT.

The rearrangement joins TRBV30 to TRBJ2-1; 7 positions agree with TRBD2. J gave up 3 bases and V 3 bases, and 5 bases lay outside the gene matches. The CDR3 consists of 14 residues. Per germline, CDR1 GTSNPN and CDR2 SVGIG (reference sequence). DNA for the CDR3: TGTGCCTGGAGCCTCGGACTAGGCTACAATGAGCAGTTCTTC. It specifies CAWSLGLGYNEQFF.

The table lists this clonotype with many counts. This chain connects TRBV12-3 or TRBV12-4 to TRBJ2-3, with 7 bases lining up with TRBD2. This CDR3 has 14 amino acids. With 6 bases clipped from V and 2 bases from J, the junction kept 5 bases outside the gene matches. The CDR3 loop reads CASSPGLPTDTQYF. The CDR3 DNA sequence: TGTGCCAGCAGCCCGGGACTACCCACAGATACGCAGTATTTT.

This clonotype was counted many times. This chain uses TRBV5-1 with TRBJ2-3, with unresolved D. The V and J ends lost 1 base and 1 base respectively, with 7 bases between them. Per the germline V gene, CDR1 is SGHRS and CDR2 is YFSETQ. This CDR3 spans 14 amino acids. Written as DNA, the CDR3 is TGCGCCAGCAGCTTGTTTGGGGGCACAGATACGCAGTATTTT. Translation gives CASSLFGGTDTQYF.

This clonotype has at least ten counts. The rearrangement uses TRBV5-1 and TRBJ2-3, with 7 bases lining up with TRBD2. The germline V gene encodes CDR1 SGHRS and CDR2 YFSETQ. V lost 4 bases to trimming and J lost 2 bases; unmatched junction nucleotides: 4. The CDR3 runs to 14 residues. CDR3 sequence reads: CASSRSGTTDTQYF. DNA of the CDR3: TGCGCCAGCAGCAGGAGCGGGACCACAGATACGCAGTATTTT.

The DNA of the CDR3 is TGCGCCAGCAGCTTAGGCACAGGGCGTGATGAAAAACTGTTTTTT. Its protein is CASSLGTGRDEKLFF. The chain has TRBV5-1 and TRBJ1-4; possible D gene TRBD1, 6 bases. The germline CDR1 and CDR2 sequences are SGHRS and YFSETQ. This CDR3 has 15 amino acids. V gave up 2 bases and J gave up 6 bases, with 14 bases separating them.

This clonotype was recorded a few times. The rearrangement links TRBV27 to TRBJ1-4; possible D gene TRBD1, 6 bases. The CDR3 is 13 amino acids. Trimming pared 4 bases from V and 6 bases from J, leaving 9 bases between. The germline V gene encodes CDR1 MNHEY and CDR2 SMNVEV (reference sequence). CDR3 region: CASSSGEYEKLFF. The CDR3 DNA reads TGTGCCAGCAGTTCAGGGGAATATGAAAAACTGTTTTTT.

As DNA, the CDR3 is TGCAGTGCTCCAGACAGGAGGGAGCAGTTCTTC. This sequence encodes CSAPDRREQFF. The V call is TRBV20-1, the J call TRBJ2-1; D possibly corresponds to TRBD1 (6 bases). The V and J ends lost 5 bases and 10 bases respectively, with 12 bases between them. The germline V gene has CDR1 DFQATT and CDR2 SNEGSKA (reference sequence). The CDR3 length is 11 residues.

This clonotype was counted at least ten times. V gene TRBV7-9 combines with J gene TRBJ1-2; 7 nucleotides agree with TRBD1. Losses at the gene ends were 3 bases for V and 4 bases for J; bases not matched to a gene: 5. The CDR3 runs to 14 residues. Germline CDR1 and CDR2: SEHNR and FQNEAQ (reference sequence). CDR3 region: CASSLGTATYGYTF. CDR3 DNA: TGTGCCAGCAGCTTGGGGACAGCGACCTATGGCTACACCTTC.

The chain has TRBV6-1 and TRBJ2-3; 10 bases fit TRBD2. V was pared by 2 bases and J by 6 bases, with 8 bases of the junction left unmatched. CDR3 length equals 16 residues. CDR1 is MNHNS and CDR2 is SASEGT in the germline V gene. DNA for the CDR3: TGTGCCAGCAGTGAAAGGGCTAGCGGGAGATGGGATACGCAGTATTTT. Translated: CASSERASGRWDTQYF.

This clonotype was picked up a small number of times. The chain combines TRBV14 with TRBJ1-6; D call uncertain. V lost 0 bases and J 10 bases, leaving 16 bases between the germline ends. CDR3 length equals 16 residues. Per germline, CDR1 SGHDN and CDR2 FVKESK. DNA of the CDR3: TGTGCCAGCAGCCAAGATTATCGGGCAGGACGGTCACCCCTCCACTTT. It is translated as CASSQDYRAGRSPLHF.

This clonotype has a handful of counts. The chain links TRBV18 to TRBJ1-2; D might be TRBD1 (6 bases). Germline values: CDR1 KGHSH, CDR2 LQKENI. V lost 4 bases to trimming and J lost 8 bases, with 20 bases between them. The CDR3 is 15 amino acids. This CDR3 is CASSQDPQGTRGYTF. In nucleotides, the CDR3 is TGTGCCAGCTCACAAGACCCGCAGGGGACGCGGGGCTACACCTTC.

The chain is built from TRBV4-2 and TRBJ2-7; 9 bases fit TRBD2. Germline V CDR1 and CDR2: LGHNA, YNFKEQ. The CDR3 length is 16 residues. Trimming took 0 bases from V and 6 from J; bases not matched to a gene: 9. In DNA, the CDR3 is TGTGCCAGCAGCCAAGATCCTTTGGGACTAGCTTCCGAGCAGTACTTC. The encoded protein is CASSQDPLGLASEQYF.

In this sample, this clonotype turned up many times. This rearrangement joins TRBV10-3 to TRBJ2-7, with D perhaps TRBD1 (7 bases). Germline CDR1 and CDR2: ENHRY and SYGVKD. The V and J ends lost 6 bases and 3 bases respectively, with 12 bases between them. This CDR3 is built from 13 residues. CDR3 nucleotides: TGTGCCATCAGAGCAGGGGGAGGCTACGAGCAGTACTTC. Amino acid sequence: CAIRAGGGYEQYF.

This clonotype was detected only a few times. The chain joins TRBV2 to TRBJ1-1; unclear D gene. Trimming left V 6 bases short and J 6 bases short, with 17 bases between. The length of the CDR3 is 14 residues. Germline CDR1 is SNHLY and CDR2 is FYNNEI. The CDR3 reads CASRLDGRRPEAFF. The CDR3 region has the DNA TGTGCCAGCAGATTAGACGGTCGGAGGCCTGAAGCTTTCTTT.

This clonotype is a singleton in its sample. A much more abundant neighbour one base away suggests this may be a read error. The rearrangement uses TRBV4-1 and TRBJ2-5, with D hard to call. Looked up from germline, CDR1 is MGHRA and CDR2 is YSYEKL. CDR3 size: 13 residues. CDR3 sequence: CASNQVAQETQYF. In DNA form, the CDR3 reads TGCGCCAGCAACCAAGTGGCGCAAGAGACCCAGTACTTC.

This clonotype was counted only a few times. The chain joins TRBV27 to TRBJ1-2, with 8 bases lining up with TRBD1. CDR3 length: 13 amino acids. CDR1 and CDR2 from the germline V gene are MNHEY and SMNVEV (reference sequence). The V and J ends lost 5 bases and 8 bases, in that order; junction bases with no gene match: 7. CDR3: CASSTLDRGGYTF. The CDR3 nucleotides are TGTGCCAGCAGTACTCTCGACAGGGGCGGCTACACCTTC.

The V call is TRBV29-1, the J call TRBJ2-7; the D gene is possibly TRBD1 (6 bases). The CDR3 covers 14 residues. Germline lookup yields CDR1 SQVTM and CDR2 ANQGSEA. The V and J ends lost 0 bases and 1 base respectively, with 10 bases between them. The CDR3 region has the DNA TGCAGCGTTGAAGACCCTCAGGGGTCCTACGAGCAGTACTTC. Protein: CSVEDPQGSYEQYF.

The chain carries TRBV25-1 and TRBJ1-1, with D perhaps TRBD1 (5 bases). V shed 2 bases and J shed 6 bases, with 13 bases lying between them. Germline CDR1 MGHDK, CDR2 SYGVNS. CDR3 length: 14 amino acids. The CDR3 bases are TGTGCCAGCAGTGAACGGGGGGATATCGCTGAAGCTTTCTTT. It is translated as CASSERGDIAEAFF.

V usage is TRBV12-3 or TRBV12-4 and J usage is TRBJ2-7; D is unclear. The V gene lost 7 bases and the J gene lost 1 base, with 5 bases spanning the gap. The CDR3 sequence is 11 residues long. The CDR3 here is CASKLSYEQYF. The CDR3 DNA follows: TGTGCCAGCAAACTGTCCTACGAGCAGTACTTC.

The chain links TRBV5-5 to TRBJ2-7; maybe TRBD1 (5 bases). Trimming took 7 bases from V and 2 from J, leaving 19 bases between them. Per germline, CDR1 SGHKS and CDR2 YYEKEE (reference sequence). CDR3 size: 15 residues. This CDR3 reads CASSQGPDRPYEQYF. In DNA, the CDR3 is TGTGCCAGCTCCCAAGGGCCCGACAGACCCTACGAGCAGTACTTC. Looking up the rest from reference TRBV5-5 and TRBJ2-7 gives the full variable domain: DAGVTQSPTHLIKTRGQQVTLRCSPISGHKSVSWYQQVLGQGPQFIFQYYEKEERGRGNFPDRFSARQFPNYSSELNVNALLLGDSALYLCASSQGPDRPYEQYFGPGTRLTVT.

Note on this clonotype: A read error may account for a junction end that differs from germline. The chain is built from TRBV28 and TRBJ2-7, with D possibly being TRBD2 (6 bases). CDR1 MDHEN and CDR2 SYDVKM come from the germline V gene. The CDR3 spans 13 residues. The CDR3, as DNA: TGTACCAGCACCCTGGGGAGGACCTACGAGCAGTACTTC. It yields the protein CTSTLGRTYEQYF.

This clonotype has a count of ten or more. CDR3 sequence reads: CSVLDGGIGQPQHF. The DNA for the CDR3 is TGCAGCGTCCTGGACGGGGGAATCGGACAGCCCCAGCATTTT. The chain links TRBV29-1 to TRBJ1-5, with a weak D call TRBD1 (5 bases). Trimming stripped 6 bases from V and 7 bases from J, with 19 bases between. The CDR3 has 14 amino acids. Germline values: CDR1 SQVTM, CDR2 ANQGSEA.

The V and J genes are TRBV5-1 and TRBJ2-3; 9 positions match TRBD1. Trimming at V came to 5 bases and at J to 3 bases, leaving 10 bases not matched to a gene. The CDR3 length is 16 residues. Germline assignment: CDR1 SGHRS and CDR2 YFSETQ. Here the CDR3 DNA reads TGCGCCAGCAGTTCAAAACAGGGGGCTGGGACAGATACGCAGTATTTT. Translation gives CASSSKQGAGTDTQYF.

This clonotype was counted ten times or more. The rearrangement links TRBV4-2 to TRBJ1-2, with a possible D match to TRBD1 (5 bases). The CDR3 has 15 residues. Trimming took 4 bases from V and 0 from J, leaving 12 bases between them. Per the germline V gene, CDR1 is LGHNA and CDR2 is YNFKEQ. The CDR3 sequence is CASSPNPQANYGYTF. DNA of the CDR3: TGTGCCAGCAGCCCTAATCCACAGGCTAACTATGGCTACACCTTC.